The 18 T cell receptor beta chains in this list originate from one sample, sequenced in a study of preoperative IRX-2 immunotherapy in early breast cancer. The repertoire was sequenced with immunoSEQ multiplex PCR; TCRdb's copy has only in-frame clones and lacks some. The table lists around 40,000 clones, 70% to 80% of them singletons. Treatment described: preoperative locoregional IRX-2 cytokine immunotherapy. The sample consisted of tumor tissue, taken after IRX-2 immunotherapy. The receptors stem from a human donor with breast cancer.

V and J are TRBV25-1 and TRBJ2-7, with unresolved D. The V end was cut by 5 bases, the J end by 2 bases, with 10 bases between. Per the germline V gene, CDR1 is MGHDK and CDR2 is SYGVNS. The CDR3 length is 13 residues. CDR3 coding DNA: TGTGCCAGCAGTCAAGAACAGACCTACGAGCAGTACTTC. Translated, it gives CASSQEQTYEQYF.

This clone turned up a few times. The chain links TRBV7-6 to TRBJ2-2; no reliable D call. Trimming took off 2 bases at V and 6 bases at J, with 13 bases between the two ends. This CDR3 has 15 residues. Germline lookup yields CDR1 SGHVS and CDR2 FNYEAQ. CDR3 region: CASSLSARGSGELFF. Written as DNA, the CDR3 is TGTGCCAGCAGCTTATCCGCCAGAGGATCCGGGGAGCTGTTTTTT.

This chain links TRBV5-1 with TRBJ1-1, with a possible D match to TRBD1 (5 bases). This CDR3 is built from 14 residues. The V end was cut by 0 bases, the J end by 8 bases, with 14 bases between. In germline, CDR1 is SGHRS, CDR2 YFSETQ. CDR3 DNA sequence: TGCGCCAGCAGCTTGGAGGGGATAAGAGTCGAAGCTTTCTTT. Protein product: CASSLEGIRVEAFF. Full variable domain (remainder filled in from reference TRBV5-1 and TRBJ1-1): KAGVTQTPRYLIKTRGQQVTLSCSPISGHRSVSWYQQTPGQGLQFLFEYFSETQRNKGNFPGRFSGRQFSNSRSEMNVSTLELGDSALYLCASSLEGIRVEAFFGQGTRLTVV.

By share, this clone counts as medium-sized (0.01 to 0.1%). CDR3 in amino acids: CASSQTYQPQHF. CDR3 DNA sequence: TGTGCCAGCAGTCAAACTTACCAGCCCCAGCATTTT. This chain uses TRBV6-8 with TRBJ1-5; the D is unclear. CDR3 length: 12 residues. Trimming took off 5 bases at V and 7 bases at J, with 9 bases between the two ends. CDR1 is MNHGY, CDR2 SAAAGT, per germline.

This rearrangement joins TRBV7-6 to TRBJ2-7, with a possible D match to TRBD1 (6 bases). Per the germline V gene, CDR1 is SGHVS and CDR2 is FNYEAQ. V was clipped by 5 bases and J by 0 bases, with 20 bases between them. The CDR3 is made up of 17 amino acids. The CDR3: CASSPIKTGAFSYEQYF. In DNA form, the CDR3 reads TGTGCCAGCAGCCCAATCAAGACAGGCGCTTTCTCCTACGAGCAGTACTTC.

V usage is TRBV5-1 and J usage is TRBJ2-2; TRBD2 aligns across 7 bases. V trimming: 4 bases; J trimming: 5 bases; junction bases outside the gene matches: 5. The CDR3 runs 14 residues. Germline values: CDR1 SGHRS, CDR2 YFSETQ. CDR3 amino acids: CASSPGGGTGELFF. The CDR3 DNA follows: TGCGCCAGCAGCCCGGGAGGAGGGACCGGGGAGCTGTTTTTT. The full variable domain, with the rest looked up from reference TRBV5-1 and TRBJ2-2, is KAGVTQTPRYLIKTRGQQVTLSCSPISGHRSVSWYQQTPGQGLQFLFEYFSETQRNKGNFPGRFSGRQFSNSRSEMNVSTLELGDSALYLCASSPGGGTGELFFGEGSRLTVL.

The chain is built from TRBV11-3 and TRBJ2-3; 9 bases match TRBD1. V shed 3 bases and J 2 bases; nucleotides not matched to a gene: 9. This CDR3 spans 17 amino acids. Germline V gene sequence: CDR1 SGHNT, CDR2 YENEEA. The DNA for the CDR3 is TGTGCCAGCAGCTTTACTCCGGGACAGGGTATCACAGATACGCAGTATTTT. This translates into CASSFTPGQGITDTQYF. The full variable domain, completed using reference TRBV11-3 and TRBJ2-3, is EAGVVQSPRYKIIEKKQPVAFWCNPISGHNTLYWYLQNLGQGPELLIRYENEEAVDDSQLPKDRFSAERLKGVDSTLKIQPAELGDSAVYLCASSFTPGQGITDTQYFGPGTRLTVL.

V is TRBV19 and J is TRBJ2-3, with 9 bases fitting TRBD2. Germline CDR1 LNHDA, CDR2 SQIVND (reference sequence). V trimming: 3 bases; J trimming: 5 bases; junction bases outside the gene matches: 3. The CDR3 covers 14 residues. CDR3 coding DNA: TGTGCCAGTAGTATCCTAGCGGGAAGAGATACGCAGTATTTT. It is translated as CASSILAGRDTQYF.

V is TRBV14 and J is TRBJ1-3; the match to TRBD1 covers 8 bases. Losses at the gene ends were 1 base for V and 2 bases for J; bases not matched to a gene: 7. Germline assignment: CDR1 SGHDN and CDR2 FVKESK. This CDR3 spans 17 amino acids. In nucleotides, the CDR3 is TGTGCCAGCAGCCAAGTAGGACAGGGAGGAACTGGAAACACCATATATTTT. Amino acid sequence: CASSQVGQGGTGNTIYF.

This clone was seen only a few times. The chain has TRBV6-8 and TRBJ2-1; D might be TRBD2 (6 bases). The CDR3 covers 12 residues. V shed 8 bases and J shed 4 bases, with 9 bases lying between them. CDR1 and CDR2 (germline): MNHGY, SAAAGT. The CDR3 loop reads CASLGLYNEQFF. In DNA, the CDR3 is TGTGCCAGCTTGGGACTTTACAATGAGCAGTTCTTC.

J is TRBJ2-3 and V is TRBV6-8; D gene ambiguous. Germline V gene sequence: CDR1 MNHGY, CDR2 SAAAGT. The CDR3 consists of 13 residues. Trimming took 5 bases from V and 9 from J, leaving 15 bases between them. The CDR3, as DNA: TGTGCCAGCAGTGATGGTCAATCCACGACGCAGTATTTT. Translated: CASSDGQSTTQYF.

CDR3 residues: CASSIATGGEKLFF. CDR3 in DNA: TGTGCCAGTAGTATAGCTACCGGGGGAGAAAAACTGTTTTTT. The chain is built from TRBV19 and TRBJ1-4; maybe TRBD1 (5 bases). Germline-derived CDR1 and CDR2 are LNHDA and SQIVND (reference sequence). V was trimmed by 1 base and J by 8 bases, leaving 11 bases between them. The CDR3 loop spans 14 amino acids. The complete variable domain, with remaining parts taken from reference TRBV19 and TRBJ1-4, reads DGGITQSPKYLFRKEGQNVTLSCEQNLNHDAMYWYRQDPGQGLRLIYYSQIVNDFQKGDIAEGYSVSREKKESFPLTVTSAQKNPTAFYLCASSIATGGEKLFFGSGTQLSVL.

The chain employs TRBV15 and TRBJ1-5; maybe TRBD1 (6 bases). V was clipped by 6 bases and J by 6 bases, with 24 bases between them. Germline CDR1 is LNHNV and CDR2 is YYDKDF (reference sequence). The CDR3 covers 17 residues. The CDR3 nucleotides are TGTGCCACCAGGGATGGGGGAAGGGTGGCAGGGGCTCAGCCCCAGCATTTT. This translates into CATRDGGRVAGAQPQHF.

Points on this clone: Distinct nucleotide sequences in the sample also encode this CDR3. The J gene is TRBJ1-2, the V gene TRBV18, with D unresolved. The ends were cut back, 0 bases at V and 0 bases at J, with 5 bases in the middle. CDR3 length equals 14 residues. Germline V gene lookup returns CDR1 KGHSH and CDR2 LQKENI. The CDR3 region has the DNA TGTGCCAGCTCACCACCGGGCCCTAACTATGGCTACACCTTC. It codes for CASSPPGPNYGYTF.

The chain carries TRBV28 and TRBJ1-4; D gene unclear. This CDR3 is built from 12 residues. The V gene lost 7 bases and the J gene lost 11 bases, with 14 bases spanning the gap. Per germline, CDR1 MDHEN and CDR2 SYDVKM. For the CDR3, the DNA is TGTGCCAGCACCCCCCCGCGAGGGAAACTGTTTTTT. Translating gives CASTPPRGKLFF.

The J gene is TRBJ1-2, the V gene TRBV7-8; no firm D call. Trimming took off 1 base at V and 5 bases at J, with 8 bases between the two ends. Germline CDR1 SGHVS, CDR2 FQNEAQ. The CDR3 runs to 13 residues. The CDR3 sequence: CASSLEGGYGYTF. The CDR3 DNA is TGTGCCAGCAGCTTAGAAGGAGGGTATGGCTACACCTTC.

This clone was seen only once. The chain links TRBV5-1 to TRBJ1-5; 11 bases match TRBD1. CDR3 length: 15 amino acids. Germline V lookup: CDR1 SGHRS, CDR2 YFSETQ. The ends lost 4 bases at V and 4 bases at J; junction bases unmatched: 4. Here the CDR3 reads CASSPGTGGNQPQHF. CDR3 coding DNA: TGCGCCAGCAGCCCCGGGACAGGGGGGAATCAGCCCCAGCATTTT.

This chain joins TRBV6-8 and TRBJ2-7; TRBD1 aligns across 12 bases. The CDR3 consists of 14 residues. CDR1 and CDR2 (germline): MNHGY, SAAAGT. The trim removed 8 bases at V and 7 bases at J, leaving 9 bases unmatched. The CDR3 loop reads CASRMGQGASEQYF. CDR3 nucleotides: TGTGCCAGCCGGATGGGACAGGGGGCGAGTGAGCAGTACTTC.